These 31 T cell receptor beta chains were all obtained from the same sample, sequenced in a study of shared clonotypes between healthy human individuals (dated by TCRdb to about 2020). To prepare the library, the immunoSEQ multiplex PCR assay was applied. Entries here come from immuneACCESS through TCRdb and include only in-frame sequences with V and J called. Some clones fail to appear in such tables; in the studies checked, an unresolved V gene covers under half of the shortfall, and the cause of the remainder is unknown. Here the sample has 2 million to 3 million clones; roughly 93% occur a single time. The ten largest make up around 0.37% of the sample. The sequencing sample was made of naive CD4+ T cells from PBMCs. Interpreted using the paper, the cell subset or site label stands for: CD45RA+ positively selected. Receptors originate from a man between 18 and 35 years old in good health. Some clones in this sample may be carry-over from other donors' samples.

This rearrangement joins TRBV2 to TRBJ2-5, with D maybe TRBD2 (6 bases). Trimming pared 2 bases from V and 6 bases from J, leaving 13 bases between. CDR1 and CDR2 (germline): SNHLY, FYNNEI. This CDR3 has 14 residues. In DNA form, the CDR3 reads TGTGCCAGCAGTGAATCTATAGGAGGGAAGACCCAGTACTTC. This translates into CASSESIGGKTQYF. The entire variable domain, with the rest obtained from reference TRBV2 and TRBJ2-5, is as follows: EPEVTQTPSHQVTQMGQEVILRCVPISNHLYFYWYRQILGQKVEFLVSFYNNEISEKSEIFDDQFSVERPDGSNFTLKIRSTKLEDSAMYFCASSESIGGKTQYFGPGTRLLVL.

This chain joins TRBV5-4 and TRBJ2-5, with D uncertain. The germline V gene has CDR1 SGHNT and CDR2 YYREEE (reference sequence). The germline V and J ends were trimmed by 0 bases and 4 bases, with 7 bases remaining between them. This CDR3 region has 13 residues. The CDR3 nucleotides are TGTGCCAGCAGCTTGGCCCCGGTAGAGACCCAGTACTTC. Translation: CASSLAPVETQYF. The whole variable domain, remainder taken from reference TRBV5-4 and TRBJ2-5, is ETGVTQSPTHLIKTRGQQVTLRCSSQSGHNTVSWYQQALGQGPQFIFQYYREEENGRGNFPPRFSGLQFPNYSSELNVNALELDDSALYLCASSLAPVETQYFGPGTRLLVL.

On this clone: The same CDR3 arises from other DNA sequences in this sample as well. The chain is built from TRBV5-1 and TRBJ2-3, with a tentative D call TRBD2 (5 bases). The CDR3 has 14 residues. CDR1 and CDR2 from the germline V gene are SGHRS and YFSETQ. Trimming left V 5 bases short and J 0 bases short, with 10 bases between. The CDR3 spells CASSFPGSTDTQYF. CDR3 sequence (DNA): TGCGCCAGCAGTTTCCCGGGGAGCACAGATACGCAGTATTTT.

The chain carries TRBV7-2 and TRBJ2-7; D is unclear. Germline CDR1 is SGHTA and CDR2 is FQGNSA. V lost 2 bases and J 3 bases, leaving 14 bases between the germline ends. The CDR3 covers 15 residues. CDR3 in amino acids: CASSLIGLQNYEQYF. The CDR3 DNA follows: TGTGCCAGCAGCTTAATTGGGTTACAGAACTACGAGCAGTACTTC.

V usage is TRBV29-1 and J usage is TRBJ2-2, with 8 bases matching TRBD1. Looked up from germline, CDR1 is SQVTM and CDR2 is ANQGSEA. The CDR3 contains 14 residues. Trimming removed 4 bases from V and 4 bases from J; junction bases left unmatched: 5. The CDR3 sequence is CSVVTGDFTGELFF. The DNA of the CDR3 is TGCAGCGTTGTGACAGGGGACTTCACCGGGGAGCTGTTTTTT.

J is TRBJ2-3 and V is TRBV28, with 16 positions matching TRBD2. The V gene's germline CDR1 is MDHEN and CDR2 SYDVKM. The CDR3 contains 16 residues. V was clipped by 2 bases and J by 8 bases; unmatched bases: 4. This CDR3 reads CASSLGTSGRAGTQYF. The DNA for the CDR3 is TGTGCCAGCAGTTTAGGGACTAGCGGGAGGGCGGGTACGCAGTATTTT.

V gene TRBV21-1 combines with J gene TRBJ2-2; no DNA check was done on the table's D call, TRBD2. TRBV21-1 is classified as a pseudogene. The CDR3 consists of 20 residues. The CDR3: CASILPGVAGPQRNTGELFF. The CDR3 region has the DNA TGTGCCAGCATTCTCCCCGGGGTCGCGGGCCCACAGAGAAACACCGGGGAGCTGTTTTTT.

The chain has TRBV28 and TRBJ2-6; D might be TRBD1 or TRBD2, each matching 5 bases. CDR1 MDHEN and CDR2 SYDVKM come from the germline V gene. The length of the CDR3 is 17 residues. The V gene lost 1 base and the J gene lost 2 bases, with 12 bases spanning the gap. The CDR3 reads CASSLYGAVPGANVLTF. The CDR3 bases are TGTGCCAGCAGTTTATACGGGGCAGTCCCTGGGGCCAACGTCCTGACTTTC.

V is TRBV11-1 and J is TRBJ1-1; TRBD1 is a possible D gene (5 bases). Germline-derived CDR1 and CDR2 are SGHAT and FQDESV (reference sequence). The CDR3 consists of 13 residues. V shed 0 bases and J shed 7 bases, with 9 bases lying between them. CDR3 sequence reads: CASSLAWRGEAFF. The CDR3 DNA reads TGTGCCAGCAGCTTAGCGTGGAGGGGTGAAGCTTTCTTT.

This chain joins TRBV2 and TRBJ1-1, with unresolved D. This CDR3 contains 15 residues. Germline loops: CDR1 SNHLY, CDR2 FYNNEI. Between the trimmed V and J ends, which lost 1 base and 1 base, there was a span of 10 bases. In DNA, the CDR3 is TGTGCCAGCAGTGAAGAGGCACAGCAGAACACTGAAGCTTTCTTT. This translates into CASSEEAQQNTEAFF.

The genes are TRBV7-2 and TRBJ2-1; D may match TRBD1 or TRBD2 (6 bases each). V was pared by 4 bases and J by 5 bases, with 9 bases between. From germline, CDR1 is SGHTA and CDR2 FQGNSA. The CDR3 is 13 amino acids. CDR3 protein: CASSSGGHNEQFF. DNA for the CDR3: TGTGCCAGCAGCTCCGGGGGCCACAATGAGCAGTTCTTC.

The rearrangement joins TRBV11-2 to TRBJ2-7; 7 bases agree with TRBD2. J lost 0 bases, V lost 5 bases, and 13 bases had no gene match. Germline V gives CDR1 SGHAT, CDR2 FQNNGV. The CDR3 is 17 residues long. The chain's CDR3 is CASSGSTTSDSSYEQYF. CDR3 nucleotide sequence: TGTGCCAGCAGCGGATCGACAACTAGCGATAGCTCCTACGAGCAGTACTTC.

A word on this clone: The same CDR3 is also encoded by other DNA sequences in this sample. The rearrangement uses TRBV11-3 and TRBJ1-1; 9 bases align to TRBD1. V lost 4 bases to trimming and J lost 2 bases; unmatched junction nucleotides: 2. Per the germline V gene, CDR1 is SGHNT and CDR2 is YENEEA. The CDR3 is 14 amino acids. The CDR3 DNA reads TGTGCCAGCAGCTCGGGACAGGGAAACACTGAAGCTTTCTTT. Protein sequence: CASSSGQGNTEAFF.

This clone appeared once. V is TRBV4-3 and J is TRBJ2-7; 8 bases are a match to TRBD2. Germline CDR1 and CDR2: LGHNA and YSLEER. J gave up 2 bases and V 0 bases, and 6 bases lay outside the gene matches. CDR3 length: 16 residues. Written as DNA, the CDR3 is TGCGCCAGCAGCCAAGATCCGGGACTAGGGGCCTACGAGCAGTACTTC. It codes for CASSQDPGLGAYEQYF.

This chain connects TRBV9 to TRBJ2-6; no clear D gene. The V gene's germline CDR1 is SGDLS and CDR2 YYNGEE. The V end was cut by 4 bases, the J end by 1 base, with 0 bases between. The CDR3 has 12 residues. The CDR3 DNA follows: TGTGCCAGCAGCTCTGGGGCCAACGTCCTGACTTTC. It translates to CASSSGANVLTF.

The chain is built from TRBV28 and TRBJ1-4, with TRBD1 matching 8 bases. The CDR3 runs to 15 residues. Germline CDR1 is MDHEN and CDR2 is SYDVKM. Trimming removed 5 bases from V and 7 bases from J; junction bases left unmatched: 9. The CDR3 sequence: CASSAPPGQVEKLFF. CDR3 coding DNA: TGTGCCAGCAGTGCCCCTCCGGGACAGGTTGAAAAACTGTTTTTT.

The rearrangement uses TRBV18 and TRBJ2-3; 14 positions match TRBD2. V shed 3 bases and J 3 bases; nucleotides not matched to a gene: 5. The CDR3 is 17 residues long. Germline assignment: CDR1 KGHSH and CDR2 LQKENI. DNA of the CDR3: TGTGCCAGCTCACCCCCGGGACTAGCGGGAGCAACAGATACGCAGTATTTT. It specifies CASSPPGLAGATDTQYF.

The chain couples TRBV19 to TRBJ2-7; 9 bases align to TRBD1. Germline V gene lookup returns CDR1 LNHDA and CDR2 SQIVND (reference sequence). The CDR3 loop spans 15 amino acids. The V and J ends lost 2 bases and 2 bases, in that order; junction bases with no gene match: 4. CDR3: CASSIRGQGTYEQYF. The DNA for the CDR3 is TGTGCCAGTAGTATAAGGGGACAGGGTACCTACGAGCAGTACTTC.

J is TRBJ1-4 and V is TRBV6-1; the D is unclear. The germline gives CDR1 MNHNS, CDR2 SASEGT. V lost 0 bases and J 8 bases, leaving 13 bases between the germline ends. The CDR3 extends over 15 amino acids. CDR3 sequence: CASSEALGSGEKLFF. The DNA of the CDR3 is TGTGCCAGCAGTGAAGCGCTGGGATCGGGGGAAAAACTGTTTTTT.

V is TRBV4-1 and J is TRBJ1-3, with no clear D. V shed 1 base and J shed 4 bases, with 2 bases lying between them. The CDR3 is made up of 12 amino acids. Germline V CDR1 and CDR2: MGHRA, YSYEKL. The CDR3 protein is CASSQVGNTIYF. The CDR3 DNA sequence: TGCGCCAGCAGCCAAGTGGGAAACACCATATATTTT.

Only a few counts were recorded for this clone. The DNA for the CDR3 is TGTGCCAGCAGCTTTAGTATGAACACTGAAGCTTTCTTT. Translated, it gives CASSFSMNTEAFF. V gene TRBV5-6 combines with J gene TRBJ1-1; D ambiguous. V was shortened by 2 bases and J by 0 bases, with 5 bases between the two germline ends. CDR3 length: 13 residues. The germline CDR1 and CDR2 sequences are SGHDT and YYEEEE.

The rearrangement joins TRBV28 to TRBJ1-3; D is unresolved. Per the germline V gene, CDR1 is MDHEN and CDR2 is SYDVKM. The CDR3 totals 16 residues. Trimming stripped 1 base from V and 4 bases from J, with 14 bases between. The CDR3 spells CASSLSSIGSGNTIYF. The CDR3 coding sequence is TGTGCCAGCAGTTTATCGTCGATAGGCTCGGGAAACACCATATATTTT.

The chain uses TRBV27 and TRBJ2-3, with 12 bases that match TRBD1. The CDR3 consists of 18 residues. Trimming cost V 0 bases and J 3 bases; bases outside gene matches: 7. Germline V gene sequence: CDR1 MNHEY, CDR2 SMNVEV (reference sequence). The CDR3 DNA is TGTGCCAGCAGTTTATCCCCCGGGACAGGGGGCAATACAGATACGCAGTATTTT. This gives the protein CASSLSPGTGGNTDTQYF.

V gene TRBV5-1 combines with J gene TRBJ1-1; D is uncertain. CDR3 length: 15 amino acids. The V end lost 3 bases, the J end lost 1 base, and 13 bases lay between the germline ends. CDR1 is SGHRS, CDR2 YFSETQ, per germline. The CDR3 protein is CASSSGRMRNTEAFF. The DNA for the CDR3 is TGCGCCAGCAGCTCGGGCCGTATGCGGAACACTGAAGCTTTCTTT.

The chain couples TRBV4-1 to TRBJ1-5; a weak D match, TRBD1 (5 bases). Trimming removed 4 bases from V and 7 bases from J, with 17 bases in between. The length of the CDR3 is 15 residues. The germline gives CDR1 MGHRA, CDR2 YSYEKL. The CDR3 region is CASSPILIRDQPQHF. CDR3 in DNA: TGCGCCAGCAGCCCGATCTTGATAAGGGACCAGCCCCAGCATTTT.

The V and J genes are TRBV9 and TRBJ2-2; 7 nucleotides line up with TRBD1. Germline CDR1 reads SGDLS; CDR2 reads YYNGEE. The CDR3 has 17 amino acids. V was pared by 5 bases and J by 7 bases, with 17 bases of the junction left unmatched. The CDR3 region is CASRATGVNSHIGELFF. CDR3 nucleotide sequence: TGTGCCAGCAGGGCAACAGGGGTGAATAGTCACATCGGGGAGCTGTTTTTT.

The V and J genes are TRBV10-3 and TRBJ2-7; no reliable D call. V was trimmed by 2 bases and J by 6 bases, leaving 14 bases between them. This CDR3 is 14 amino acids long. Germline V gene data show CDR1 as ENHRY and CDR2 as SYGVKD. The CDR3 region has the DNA TGTGCCATCAGTGAGACTGAAACGGCTGGCGAGCAGTACTTC. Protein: CAISETETAGEQYF.

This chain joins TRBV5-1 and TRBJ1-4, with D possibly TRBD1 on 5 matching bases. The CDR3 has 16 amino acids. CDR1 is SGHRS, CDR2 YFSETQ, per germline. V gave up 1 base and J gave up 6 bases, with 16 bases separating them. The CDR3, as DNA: TGCGCCAGCAGCTTGTTTATCGGTCAGGGAGATGAAAAACTGTTTTTT. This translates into CASSLFIGQGDEKLFF.

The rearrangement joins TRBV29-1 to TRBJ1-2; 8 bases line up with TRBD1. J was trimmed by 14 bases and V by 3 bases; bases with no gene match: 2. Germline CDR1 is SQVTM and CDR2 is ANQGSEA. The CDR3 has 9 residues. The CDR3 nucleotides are TGCAGCGTTGAGAGGGACAGGACCTTC. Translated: CSVERDRTF.

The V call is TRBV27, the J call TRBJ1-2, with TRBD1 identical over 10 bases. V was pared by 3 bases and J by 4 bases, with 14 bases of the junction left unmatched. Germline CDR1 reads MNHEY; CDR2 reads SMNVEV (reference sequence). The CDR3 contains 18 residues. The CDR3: CASSLSFADRGLSYGYTF. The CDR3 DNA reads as TGTGCCAGCAGTTTGTCGTTTGCAGACAGGGGGCTTAGCTATGGCTACACCTTC.

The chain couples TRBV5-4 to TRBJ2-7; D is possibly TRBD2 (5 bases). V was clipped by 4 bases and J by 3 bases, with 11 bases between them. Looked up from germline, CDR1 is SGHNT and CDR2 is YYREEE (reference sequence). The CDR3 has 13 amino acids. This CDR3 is CASSPTGIYEQYF. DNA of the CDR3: TGTGCCAGCAGCCCGACCGGGATCTACGAGCAGTACTTC.